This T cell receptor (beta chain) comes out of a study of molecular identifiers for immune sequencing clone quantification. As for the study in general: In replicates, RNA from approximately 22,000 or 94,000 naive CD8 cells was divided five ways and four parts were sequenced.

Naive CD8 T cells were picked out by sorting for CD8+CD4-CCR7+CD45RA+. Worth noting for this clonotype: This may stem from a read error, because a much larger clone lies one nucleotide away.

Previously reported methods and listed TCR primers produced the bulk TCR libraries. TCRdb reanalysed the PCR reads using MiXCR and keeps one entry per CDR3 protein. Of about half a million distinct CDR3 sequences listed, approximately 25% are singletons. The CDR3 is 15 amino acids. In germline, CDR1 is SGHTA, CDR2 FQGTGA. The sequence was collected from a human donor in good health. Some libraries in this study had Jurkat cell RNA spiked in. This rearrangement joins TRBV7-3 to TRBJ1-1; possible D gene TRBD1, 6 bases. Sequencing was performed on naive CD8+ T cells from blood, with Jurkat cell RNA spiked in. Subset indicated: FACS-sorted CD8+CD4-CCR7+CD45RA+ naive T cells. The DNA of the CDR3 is TGTGCCAGCAGCTTAAAAGTGGGGGCCGACACTGAAGCTTACTTT. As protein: CASSLKVGADTEAYF.